This section outlines one T cell receptor beta chain sequence together with its context. These data come from a study of preoperative IRX-2 immunotherapy in early breast cancer. Germline CDR1 reads MDHEN; CDR2 reads SYDVKM. With 6 bases removed from V and 0 bases from J, the gap between germline ends came to 18 bases. The CDR3 sequence is 16 residues long. The table came from immunoSEQ multiplex PCR; TCRdb's copy has only in-frame clones and leaves some out. Here the sample spans approximately 27,000 clones, 70% to 90% being singletons. Treatment reported: preoperative locoregional IRX-2 cytokine immunotherapy. Preoperative locoregional IRX-2 cytokine immunotherapy was tested in the phase Ib source study.

The source was lymph node tissue, collected after IRX-2 immunotherapy. This receptor was taken from a human donor with breast cancer. The V call is TRBV28, the J call TRBJ2-7; maybe TRBD1 (7 bases). CDR3 nucleotides: TGTGCCAGCAGCCCAGGGGGTGTCGGGAGCTCCTACGAGCAGTACGTC. This codes for CASSPGGVGSSYEQYV.